The clone carrying this T cell receptor beta chain was counted only a few times. The antigen is undetermined. The donors were members of the roughly 120-subject validation cohort (separate from the approximately 670-subject first cohort). From germline, CDR1 is SGHAT and CDR2 FQNNGV. Trimming removed 1 base from V and 5 bases from J, with 6 bases in between. CDR3 length: 13 amino acids. The data originate from a study of cytomegalovirus exposure and HLA in healthy donors. Study results and limitations: According to reports, the classifier identified cytomegalovirus status with high specificity and sensitivity.

TCRdb's copy holds only in-frame clones and misses some; the assay was immunoSEQ multiplex PCR. The repertoire holds fewer than 85,000 clones, with roughly 90% as singletons. The TCR comes from a woman between 18 and 29 years old in good health and CMV-seropositive. Sequenced: PBMCs. The chain couples TRBV11-2 to TRBJ1-5; D is uncertain. The CDR3 reads CASSLGLDQPQHF. The CDR3 DNA reads as TGTGCCAGCAGCTTAGGACTAGATCAGCCCCAGCATTTT.